The sequence of this T cell receptor beta chain was determined in a study of STAT5B mutations in CD4+ large granular lymphocyte leukemia. The CDR3 sequence is 12 residues long. The trim removed 6 bases at V and 6 bases at J, leaving 4 bases unmatched. CDR1 and CDR2 from the germline V gene are SNHLY and FYNNEI. TCRdb's copy holds only in-frame clones and misses some; the assay was immunoSEQ multiplex PCR. Of more than 30,000 clones in the sample, roughly nine tenths are singletons; the top ten hold 0.4% to 0.5%. The chain links TRBV2 to TRBJ1-1; TRBD1 matches at 7 bases. Sequencing was performed on CD4+ T cells from blood buffy coats. This sequence originates from a human donor in good health. CDR3 nucleotides: TGTGCCAGCAGGGTTGGACAGGCTGAAGCTTTCTTT. Translating gives CASRVGQAEAFF.